This is a list of T cell receptor beta chains from one sample in a study of monozygotic twins with cystic fibrosis. Produced via immunoSEQ multiplex PCR; TCRdb's table is partial and in-frame only. The sample yields more than 30,000 clones, 96% seen once. The sequencing input was blood. Receptors originate from a girl aged 2 to 9 with cystic fibrosis. CDR3s include the opening cysteine and the closing phenylalanine or tryptophan. D genes are given only for firm matches. The size of a clone is reported for some rows only, either as once, few or many, or as a class for expanded clones.

d_call clone_size j_call v_call cdr3_aa cdr3_nt
- - TRBJ2-1 TRBV6-1 CASSQGNEQFF TGTGCCAGCAGCCAAGGCAATGAGCAGTTCTTC
TRBD1 - TRBJ2-3 TRBV5-1 CASSGGQGATDTQYF TGCGCCAGCAGCGGCGGACAGGGGGCAACAGATACGCAGTATTTT
- - TRBJ2-3 TRBV14 CASSQRRALVDTQYF TGTGCCAGCAGCCAACGGCGGGCACTTGTGGATACGCAGTATTTT
TRBD1 - TRBJ2-1 TRBV27 CASSLDKRDRDSYNEQFF TGTGCCAGCAGTTTAGATAAACGAGATCGGGACAGCTACAATGAGCAGTTCTTC
- once TRBJ1-6 TRBV5-1 CASSSTTTGGNSPLHF TGCGCCAGCAGCTCAACGACAACGGGAGGGAATTCACCCCTCCACTTT
- - TRBJ1-2 TRBV7-2 CASSPRDNRNYGYTF TGTGCCAGCAGCCCCCGGGACAATCGGAACTATGGCTACACCTTC
TRBD1 - TRBJ2-7 TRBV30 CAWSVSGTGGGKQYF TGTGCCTGGAGTGTATCCGGGACAGGGGGTGGCAAGCAGTACTTC
TRBD2 - TRBJ2-3 TRBV4-1 CASSQAASGSTDTQYF TGCGCCAGCAGCCAAGCGGCTAGCGGGAGCACAGATACGCAGTATTTT
- - TRBJ2-3 TRBV21-1 CASSKGGSFMTRQAPTDTQYF TGTGCCAGCAGCAAAGGGGGGAGCTTTATGACTAGGCAGGCCCCCACAGATACGCAGTATTTT
- - TRBJ1-3 TRBV30 CAWDSGNTIYF TGTGCCTGGGACAGTGGAAACACCATATATTTT
- - TRBJ1-2 TRBV5-4 CASSPEANYGYTF TGTGCCAGCAGCCCAGAAGCTAACTATGGCTACACCTTC
- - TRBJ2-5 TRBV7-9 CASSLRDDSQRTQYF TGTGCCAGCAGCCTCCGGGACGACTCTCAGAGAACCCAGTACTTC
- - TRBJ2-2 TRBV9 CASSVAGDIANTGELFF TGTGCCAGCAGCGTAGCTGGAGATATAGCGAACACCGGGGAGCTGTTTTTT
TRBD1 - TRBJ1-2 TRBV29-1 CSVEDLGTGYGYTF TGCAGCGTTGAAGATCTAGGGACAGGCTATGGCTACACCTTC
- - TRBJ1-2 TRBV27 CASALGGEGIYGYTF TGTGCCAGCGCTCTGGGGGGGGAGGGGATTTATGGCTACACCTTC
TRBD1 - TRBJ2-5 TRBV27 CASRLGQGTMTQYF TGTGCCAGCAGGCTAGGACAGGGGACCATGACCCAGTACTTC
TRBD2 - TRBJ2-1 TRBV30 CAWSPPGLAGASVYNEQFF TGTGCCTGGAGTCCTCCGGGACTAGCGGGAGCGTCGGTTTACAATGAGCAGTTCTTC
- - TRBJ2-3 TRBV7-3 CASSQQGPDTQYF TGTGCCAGCAGCCAGCAGGGTCCAGATACGCAGTATTTT
- - TRBJ2-2 TRBV6-4 CASSDRDTGELFF TGTGCCAGCAGTGACAGGGACACCGGGGAGCTGTTTTTT
- - TRBJ1-1 TRBV9 CASRVSGGRNEAFF TGTGCCAGCAGAGTTTCTGGGGGGAGGAATGAAGCTTTCTTT
- - TRBJ1-1 TRBV6-5 CASSYTENTEAFF TGTGCCAGCAGTTATACCGAGAACACTGAAGCTTTCTTT
- - TRBJ1-4 TRBV7-6 CASSLTVQGFEKLFF TGTGCCAGCAGCCTAACCGTACAGGGTTTCGAAAAACTGTTTTTT
TRBD2 - TRBJ2-7 TRBV27 CASRSAGLADYEQYF TGTGCCAGCAGATCTGCGGGACTAGCGGACTACGAGCAGTACTTC
- - TRBJ2-3 TRBV11-2 CASSAGTTVDTQYF TGTGCCAGCAGCGCAGGGACCACAGTGGATACGCAGTATTTT
- - TRBJ2-5 TRBV19 CASSIASRRETQYF TGTGCCAGTAGTATAGCTAGCAGGAGGGAGACCCAGTACTTC
- - TRBJ2-7 TRBV7-9 CASSLLRGTTYEQYF TGTGCCAGCAGCCTTCTCAGGGGAACAACCTACGAGCAGTACTTC
TRBD1 - TRBJ1-1 TRBV30 CAWRQGSTEAFF TGTGCCTGGAGACAGGGGAGCACTGAAGCTTTCTTT
- once TRBJ1-1 TRBV18 CASSPYGGDGSTEAFF TGTGCCAGCTCACCCTACGGGGGGGATGGGTCCACTGAAGCTTTCTTT
TRBD1 - TRBJ1-1 TRBV6-6 CASSSRGRDRGTEAFF TGTGCCAGCAGTTCCCGCGGACGTGACAGGGGGACTGAAGCTTTCTTT
- - TRBJ2-6 TRBV19 CASSIEFGGFSGANVLTF TGTGCCAGTAGTATAGAATTCGGGGGTTTCTCTGGGGCCAACGTCCTGACTTTC
- - TRBJ1-5 TRBV19 CASSIGSFSNQPQHF TGTGCCAGTAGTATAGGGAGTTTTAGCAATCAGCCCCAGCATTTT
- - TRBJ1-1 TRBV13 CASSLGPSLNPEAFF TGTGCCAGCAGCTTGGGGCCGAGCTTGAACCCTGAAGCTTTCTTT
- once TRBJ1-5 TRBV19 CASSNLGVSGQPQHF TGTGCCAGTAGCAACCTAGGGGTATCGGGGCAGCCCCAGCATTTT
- - TRBJ1-2 TRBV5-4 CASSWEGTLYTF TGTGCCAGCAGCTGGGAGGGGACATTGTACACCTTC
TRBD2 once TRBJ2-7 TRBV19 CASSGGTSGPTLIEQYF TGTGCCAGTAGTGGGGGGACTAGCGGACCGACCCTGATCGAGCAGTACTTC
TRBD1 - TRBJ2-1 TRBV10-3 CAIRGQGEYNEQFF TGTGCCATCAGGGGACAGGGAGAATACAATGAGCAGTTCTTC
- - TRBJ2-7 TRBV5-5 CASSFNEQYF TGTGCCAGCAGCTTTAACGAGCAGTACTTC
- - TRBJ2-7 TRBV5-4 CASSNSKGSYEQYF TGTGCCAGCAGCAATAGTAAAGGGTCCTACGAGCAGTACTTC
TRBD1 - TRBJ1-4 TRBV7-8 CASSSPGTDDEKLFF TGTGCCAGCAGCTCACCCGGGACAGACGATGAAAAACTGTTTTTT
- - TRBJ1-2 TRBV19 CATKRTVTYGYTF TGTGCCACCAAAAGGACAGTCACCTATGGCTACACCTTC
TRBD1 - TRBJ1-6 TRBV5-1 CASSVGQGLSPLHF TGCGCCAGCAGCGTGGGACAGGGACTTTCACCCCTCCACTTT
- - TRBJ2-7 TRBV6-6 CASSFGDEQYF TGTGCCAGCAGTTTCGGGGACGAGCAGTACTTC
- - TRBJ2-7 TRBV20-1 CSARKSYEQYF TGCAGTGCTAGGAAGAGCTACGAGCAGTACTTC
- - TRBJ1-2 TRBV5-1 CASSLSGLNYGYTF TGCGCCAGCAGCTTGAGCGGATTGAACTATGGCTACACCTTC
- - TRBJ1-1 TRBV5-4 CASSFKVNTEAFF TGTGCCAGCAGCTTTAAAGTGAACACTGAAGCTTTCTTT
- - TRBJ2-7 TRBV7-3 CASIGRMPYEQYF TGTGCCAGCATTGGACGGATGCCCTACGAGCAGTACTTC
TRBD1 - TRBJ1-2 TRBV6-1 CASAEPGQGYYGYTF TGTGCCAGCGCCGAACCGGGACAGGGGTATTATGGCTACACCTTC